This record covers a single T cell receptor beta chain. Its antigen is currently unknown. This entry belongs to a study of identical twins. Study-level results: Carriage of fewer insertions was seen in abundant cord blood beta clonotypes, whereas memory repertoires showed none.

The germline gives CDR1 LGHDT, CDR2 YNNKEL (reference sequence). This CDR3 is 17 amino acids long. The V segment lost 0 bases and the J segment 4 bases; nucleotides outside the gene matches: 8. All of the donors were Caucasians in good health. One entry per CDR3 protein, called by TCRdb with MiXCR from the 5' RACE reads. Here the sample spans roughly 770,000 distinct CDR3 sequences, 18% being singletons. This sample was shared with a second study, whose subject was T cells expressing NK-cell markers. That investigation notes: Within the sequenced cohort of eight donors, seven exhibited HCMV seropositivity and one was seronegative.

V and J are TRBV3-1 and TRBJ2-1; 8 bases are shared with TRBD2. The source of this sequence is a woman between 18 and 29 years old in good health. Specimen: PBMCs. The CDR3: CASSQDDQRGYYNEQFF. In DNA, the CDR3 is TGTGCCAGCAGCCAAGATGACCAGCGGGGGTATTACAATGAGCAGTTCTTC.